This TCR beta chain is from a study of T cells in Graves' hyperthyroidism and ophthalmopathy. Study as a whole: Specimen type is peripheral blood, collected at initial diagnosis prior to any treatment.

Germline V CDR1 and CDR2: DFQATT, SNEGSKA (reference sequence). This CDR3 has 16 amino acids. V gave up 2 bases and J gave up 0 bases; unmatched junction bases: 7. Worth noting for this clonotype: Its target is not known.

The TCR beta CDR3 regions underwent amplification using RNA transcripts as the source. The HTBI primer set drove a first-round RT-PCR of the TCR CDR3. TCRdb processed the multiplex PCR reads anew with MiXCR; each CDR3 protein has one entry. The sample includes hundreds of thousands of distinct CDR3 sequences, approximately 15% of them seen just once. Stable disease denoted Graves' hyperthyroidism without ophthalmopathy progression within 18 months. Thyroid ultrasound, orbital computed tomography, clinical symptoms, and serum thyroxine and TRAb underpinned diagnoses. General observations from the study: Ophthalmopathy cases were set apart from stable hyperthyroidism by a 13 V-J model.

The chain links TRBV20-1 to TRBJ2-5, with 9 bases lining up with TRBD2. The source material was blood. This sequence was found in a young woman with Graves' hyperthyroidism. For the CDR3, the DNA is TGCAGTGCTAGAAGGCTAGCGGGGATGTACCAAGAGACCCAGTACTTC. Translated, it gives CSARRLAGMYQETQYF.